The present TCR beta chain was sequenced within a study of spatial heterogeneity in lung cancer. TCRdb passed the 5' RACE reads through MiXCR, listing each CDR3 protein once. The sample yields about 13,000 distinct CDR3 sequences, roughly 5.2% seen once. The CDR3 consists of 13 residues. The V end was cut by 0 bases, the J end by 2 bases, with 3 bases between. In germline, CDR1 is SGHNT, CDR2 YYREEE (reference sequence). This clonotype has a count of ten or more. The library was built for alpha chains, so this beta chain is an off-target read and its size means little. As to time point: sample taken at primary tumor resection. Tumor, nontumor lung or frozen PBMC supplied whole RNA that was sequenced unsorted.

Sequencing was performed on lung tumor tissue, taken at surgery. The TCR sequence derives from a human donor with early-stage non-small cell lung cancer. This chain connects TRBV5-4 to TRBJ1-3; D gene unclear. The CDR3 DNA follows: TGTGCCAGCAGCTTGGAGGCTGGAAACACCATATATTTT. Protein sequence: CASSLEAGNTIYF.